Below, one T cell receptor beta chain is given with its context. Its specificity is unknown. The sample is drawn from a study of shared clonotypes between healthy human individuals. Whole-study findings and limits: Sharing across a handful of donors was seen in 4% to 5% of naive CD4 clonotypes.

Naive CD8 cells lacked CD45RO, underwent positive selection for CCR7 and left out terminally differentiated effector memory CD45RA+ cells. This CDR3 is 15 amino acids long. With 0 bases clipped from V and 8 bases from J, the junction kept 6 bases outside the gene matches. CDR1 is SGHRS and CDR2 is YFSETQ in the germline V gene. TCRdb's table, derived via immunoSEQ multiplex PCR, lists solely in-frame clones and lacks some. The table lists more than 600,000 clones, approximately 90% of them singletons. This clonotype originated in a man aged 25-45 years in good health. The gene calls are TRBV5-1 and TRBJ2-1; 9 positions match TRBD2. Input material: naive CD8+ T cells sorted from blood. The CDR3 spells CASSLAASGIHEQFF. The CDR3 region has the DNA TGCGCCAGCAGCTTGGCGGCTAGCGGGATTCATGAGCAGTTCTTC.